This entry features one T cell receptor (beta chain) sequence. TCRdb processed the RT-PCR reads anew with MiXCR; each CDR3 protein has one entry. Of 800,000 or so distinct CDR3 sequences listed, 21% are singletons. The sample belongs to a study of response to subunit inactivated influenza vaccine. The ends lost 4 bases at V and 8 bases at J; junction bases unmatched: 8. The CDR3 runs 15 residues. Germline V gene data show CDR1 as SGHRS and CDR2 as YFSETQ. The chain recombines TRBV5-1 with TRBJ2-1, with 11 bases lining up with TRBD2. This clonotype was sampled from a man between 45 and 60 years old who received an inactivated influenza vaccine. The material sequenced was PBMCs from blood, taken more than 4 days after vaccination. CDR3 sequence: CASSATSGSMYEQFF. The CDR3 DNA is TGCGCCAGCAGCGCAACTAGCGGGAGTATGTATGAGCAGTTCTTC.